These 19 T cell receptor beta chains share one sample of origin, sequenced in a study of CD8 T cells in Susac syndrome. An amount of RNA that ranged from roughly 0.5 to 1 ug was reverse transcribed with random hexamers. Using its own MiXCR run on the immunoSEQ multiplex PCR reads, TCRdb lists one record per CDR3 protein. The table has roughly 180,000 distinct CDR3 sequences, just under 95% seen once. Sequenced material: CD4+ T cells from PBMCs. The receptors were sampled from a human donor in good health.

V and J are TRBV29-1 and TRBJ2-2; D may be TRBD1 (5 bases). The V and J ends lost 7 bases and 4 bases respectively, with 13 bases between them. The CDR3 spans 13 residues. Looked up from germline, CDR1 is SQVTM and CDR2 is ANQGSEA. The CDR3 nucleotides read TGCAGCGCCGGAAGGGGAATCACCGGGGAGCTGTTTTTT. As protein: CSAGRGITGELFF.

CDR3 DNA sequence: TGCGCCAGCAGCCAAGACAGGACCACCTACGAGCAGTACTTC. Amino acids: CASSQDRTTYEQYF. V gene TRBV4-3 combines with J gene TRBJ2-7; D is ambiguous. From germline, CDR1 is LGHNA and CDR2 YSLEER. The length of the CDR3 is 14 residues. The V end lost 0 bases, the J end lost 2 bases, and 8 bases lay between the germline ends.

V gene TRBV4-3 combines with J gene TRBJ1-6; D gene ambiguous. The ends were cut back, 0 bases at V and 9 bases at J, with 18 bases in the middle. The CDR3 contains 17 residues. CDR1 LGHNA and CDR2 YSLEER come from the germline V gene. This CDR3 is CASSQDWGGRLISPLHF. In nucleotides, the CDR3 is TGCGCCAGCAGCCAAGATTGGGGAGGGAGGTTAATTTCACCCCTCCACTTT.

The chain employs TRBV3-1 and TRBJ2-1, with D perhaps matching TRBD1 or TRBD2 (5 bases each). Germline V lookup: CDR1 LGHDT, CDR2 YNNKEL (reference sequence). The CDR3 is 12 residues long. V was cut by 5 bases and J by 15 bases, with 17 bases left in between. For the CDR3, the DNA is TGTGCCAGCAGCAGAGGGCCAGGGTTGGTGTTCTTC. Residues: CASSRGPGLVFF.

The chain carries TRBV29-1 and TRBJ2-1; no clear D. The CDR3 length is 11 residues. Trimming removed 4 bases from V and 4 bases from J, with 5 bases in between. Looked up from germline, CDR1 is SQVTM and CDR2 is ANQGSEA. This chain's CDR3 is CSVAGYNEQFF. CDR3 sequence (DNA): TGCAGCGTTGCCGGATACAATGAGCAGTTCTTC.

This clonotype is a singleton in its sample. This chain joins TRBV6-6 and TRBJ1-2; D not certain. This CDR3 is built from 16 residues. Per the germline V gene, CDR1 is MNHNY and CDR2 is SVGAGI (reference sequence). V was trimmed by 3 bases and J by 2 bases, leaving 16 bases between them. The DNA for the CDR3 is TGTGCCAGCAGTTATGTCTGGTCGGAGGGAAACTATGGCTACACCTTC. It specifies CASSYVWSEGNYGYTF.

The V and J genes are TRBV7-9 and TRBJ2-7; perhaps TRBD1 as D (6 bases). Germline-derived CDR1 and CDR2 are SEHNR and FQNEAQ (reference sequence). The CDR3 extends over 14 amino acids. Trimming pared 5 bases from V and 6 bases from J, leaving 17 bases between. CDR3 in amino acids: CASSPPGAFSEQYF. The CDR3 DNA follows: TGTGCCAGCAGCCCCCCAGGGGCTTTTTCCGAGCAGTACTTC.

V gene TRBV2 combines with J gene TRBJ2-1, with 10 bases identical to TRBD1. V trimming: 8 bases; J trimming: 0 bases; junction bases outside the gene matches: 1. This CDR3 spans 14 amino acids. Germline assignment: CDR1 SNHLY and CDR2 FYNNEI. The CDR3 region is CASRTGGSYNEQFF. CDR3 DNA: TGTGCCAGCCGGACAGGGGGCTCCTACAATGAGCAGTTCTTC.

CDR3 nucleotides: TGTGCCAGCAGCGTAGTAGCGGGTGGGACCGGGGAGCTGTTTTTT. Amino acid sequence: CASSVVAGGTGELFF. The chain couples TRBV9 to TRBJ2-2; TRBD2 agrees at 7 bases. The CDR3 has 15 residues. Germline CDR1 SGDLS, CDR2 YYNGEE. J lost 5 bases, V lost 0 bases, and 4 bases had no gene match.

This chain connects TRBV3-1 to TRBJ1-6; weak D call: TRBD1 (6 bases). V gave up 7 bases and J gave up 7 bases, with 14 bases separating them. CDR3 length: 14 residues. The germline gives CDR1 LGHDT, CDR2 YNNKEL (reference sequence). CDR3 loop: CASTPGQGNSPLHF. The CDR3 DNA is TGTGCCAGCACCCCGGGCCAGGGGAATTCACCCCTCCACTTT.

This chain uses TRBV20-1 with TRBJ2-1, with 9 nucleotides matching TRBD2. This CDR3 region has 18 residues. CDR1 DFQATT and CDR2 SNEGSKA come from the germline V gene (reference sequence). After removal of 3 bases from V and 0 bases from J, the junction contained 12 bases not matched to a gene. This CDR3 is CSARLLAGDLSSYNEQFF. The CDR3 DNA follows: TGCAGTGCTAGGCTACTAGCGGGCGACTTAAGCTCCTACAATGAGCAGTTCTTC.

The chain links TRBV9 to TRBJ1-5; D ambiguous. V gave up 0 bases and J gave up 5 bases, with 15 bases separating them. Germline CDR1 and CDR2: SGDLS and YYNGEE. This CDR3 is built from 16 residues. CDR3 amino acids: CASSVGPTTNDQPQHF. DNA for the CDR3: TGTGCCAGCAGCGTAGGTCCCACCACGAACGATCAGCCCCAGCATTTT.

The DNA of the CDR3 is TGTGCCAGCAGGTTAAAGGACTCCAAAGGATTCGCCCTCCACTTT. Translating gives CASRLKDSKGFALHF. The V and J genes are TRBV27 and TRBJ1-6; D is undetermined. The CDR3 totals 15 residues. From germline, CDR1 is MNHEY and CDR2 SMNVEV (reference sequence). V lost 6 bases to trimming and J lost 14 bases, with 23 bases between them.

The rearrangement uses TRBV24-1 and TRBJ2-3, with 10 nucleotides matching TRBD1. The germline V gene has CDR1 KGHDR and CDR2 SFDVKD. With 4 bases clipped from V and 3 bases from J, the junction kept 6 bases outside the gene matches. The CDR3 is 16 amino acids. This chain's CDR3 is CATSDFGQGVTDTQYF. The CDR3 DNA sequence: TGTGCCACCAGTGACTTCGGACAGGGGGTGACAGATACGCAGTATTTT.

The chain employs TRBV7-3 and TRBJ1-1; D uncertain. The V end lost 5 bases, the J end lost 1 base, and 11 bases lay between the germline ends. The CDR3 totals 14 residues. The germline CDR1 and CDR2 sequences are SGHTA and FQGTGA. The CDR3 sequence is CASSGLHTNTEAFF. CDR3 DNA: TGTGCCAGCAGCGGATTACATACGAACACTGAAGCTTTCTTT.

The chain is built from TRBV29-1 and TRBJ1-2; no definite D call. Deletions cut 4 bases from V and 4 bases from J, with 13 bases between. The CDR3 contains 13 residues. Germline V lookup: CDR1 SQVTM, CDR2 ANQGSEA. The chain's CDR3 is CSVAPEGGYGYTF. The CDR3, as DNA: TGCAGCGTTGCGCCCGAGGGCGGCTATGGCTACACCTTC.

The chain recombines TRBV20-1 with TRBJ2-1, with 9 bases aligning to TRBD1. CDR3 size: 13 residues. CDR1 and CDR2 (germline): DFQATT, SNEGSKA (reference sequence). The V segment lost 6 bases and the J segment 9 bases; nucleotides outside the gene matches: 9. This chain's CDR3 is CSAVDRGYSEQFF. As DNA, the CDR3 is TGCAGTGCCGTTGACAGGGGGTATAGTGAGCAGTTCTTC.

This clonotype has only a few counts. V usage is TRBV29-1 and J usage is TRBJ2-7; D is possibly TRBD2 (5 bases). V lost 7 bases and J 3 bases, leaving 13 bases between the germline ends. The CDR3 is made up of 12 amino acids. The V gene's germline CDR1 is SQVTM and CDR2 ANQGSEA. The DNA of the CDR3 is TGCAGCGCCGGGGAGAACGTCTACGAGCAGTACTTC. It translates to CSAGENVYEQYF.

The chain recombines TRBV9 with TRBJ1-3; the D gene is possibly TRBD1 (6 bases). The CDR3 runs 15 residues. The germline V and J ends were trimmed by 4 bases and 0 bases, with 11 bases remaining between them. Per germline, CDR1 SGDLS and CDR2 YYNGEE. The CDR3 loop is CASSKPGHSGNTIYF. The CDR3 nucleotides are TGTGCCAGCAGCAAGCCGGGACACTCTGGAAACACCATATATTTT.